A single sample is the source of the 29 T cell receptor beta chains below, sequenced in a study of cytomegalovirus exposure and HLA in healthy donors. PCR involved 60 Vbeta and 13 Jbeta primers. Sequencing was performed with immunoSEQ multiplex PCR; in TCRdb, only in-frame clones are kept and a portion is missing. Found here are about 130,000 clones, 70% to 80% of them singletons; the top ten hold about 1%. The sequenced sample was PBMCs. The receptors here all came from an older woman in good health and CMV-seronegative.

V usage is TRBV29-1 and J usage is TRBJ1-2; D uncertain. Germline CDR1 SQVTM, CDR2 ANQGSEA. This CDR3 region has 15 residues. Trimming took 7 bases from V and 7 from J, leaving 25 bases between them. CDR3 in amino acids: CSADVWQQVEGGYTF. DNA for the CDR3: TGCAGCGCGGACGTTTGGCAGCAAGTGGAGGGTGGCTACACCTTC.

About this clone: Other DNA sequences within the sample encode an identical CDR3. The rearrangement links TRBV28 to TRBJ2-7; the D is unclear. This CDR3 has 13 amino acids. V lost 3 bases and J lost 2, with 8 bases in between. Per germline, CDR1 MDHEN and CDR2 SYDVKM. CDR3 bases: TGTGCCAGCAGTTTGGCTGGTGCCTACGAGCAGTACTTC. It encodes CASSLAGAYEQYF.

The CDR3 sequence: CAWDRDRGEKLFF. The CDR3 DNA reads TGTGCCTGGGACCGGGACAGGGGTGAAAAACTGTTTTTT. This chain connects TRBV30 to TRBJ1-4, with 10 bases identical to TRBD1. The CDR3 is made up of 13 amino acids. V dropped 5 bases and J dropped 7; count of bases not matched to a gene: 4. Germline V gene data show CDR1 as GTSNPN and CDR2 as SVGIG (reference sequence).

This sequence joins TRBV7-3 and TRBJ2-5; no definite D call. This CDR3 is built from 13 residues. Between the trimmed V and J ends, which lost 3 bases and 4 bases, there was a span of 9 bases. From germline, CDR1 is SGHTA and CDR2 FQGTGA. The CDR3 protein is CASSFDRGETQYF. The DNA for the CDR3 is TGTGCCAGCAGCTTCGACCGAGGAGAGACCCAGTACTTC.

V is TRBV2 and J is TRBJ1-4, with D unresolved. The CDR3 covers 12 residues. V was shortened by 10 bases and J by 3 bases, with 9 bases between the two germline ends. Germline V gene lookup returns CDR1 SNHLY and CDR2 FYNNEI. As DNA, the CDR3 is TGTGCCACCCCATCGGCTAATGAAAAACTGTTTTTT. Residues: CATPSANEKLFF.

Only one count was recorded for this clone. The chain has TRBV7-2 and TRBJ2-5, with D perhaps matching TRBD1 (5 bases). The length of the CDR3 is 14 residues. CDR1 is SGHTA, CDR2 FQGNSA, per germline. Trimming took off 0 bases at V and 2 bases at J, with 7 bases between the two ends. The DNA of the CDR3 is TGTGCCAGCAGCTTAGCCAGACAGCAAGAGACCCAGTACTTC. Its translation is CASSLARQQETQYF. The full variable domain, rest sourced from reference TRBV7-2 and TRBJ2-5, is GAGVSQSPSNKVTEKGKDVELRCDPISGHTALYWYRQSLGQGLEFLIYFQGNSAPDKSGLPSDRFSAERTGGSVSTLTIQRTQQEDSAVYLCASSLARQQETQYFGPGTRLLVL.

V gene TRBV19 combines with J gene TRBJ2-7; D is perhaps TRBD2 (5 bases). Per germline, CDR1 LNHDA and CDR2 SQIVND (reference sequence). The CDR3 totals 13 residues. V was pared by 3 bases and J by 7 bases, with 13 bases between. CDR3 sequence reads: CASSISSGWEQYF. The CDR3, as DNA: TGTGCCAGTAGTATTTCGTCGGGGTGGGAGCAGTACTTC.

In DNA, the CDR3 is TGTGCCAGCACTACAGGGGGCGGGTCCTACGAGCAGTACTTC. This codes for CASTTGGGSYEQYF. V gene TRBV6-1 combines with J gene TRBJ2-7, with TRBD1 matching over 9 bases. The CDR3 extends over 14 amino acids. Germline CDR1 and CDR2: MNHNS and SASEGT. The V and J ends lost 7 bases and 1 base, in that order; junction bases with no gene match: 5.

In the case of this clone: A read error may produce the germline difference seen at one junction end. The rearrangement uses TRBV7-7 and TRBJ2-5, with D perhaps TRBD1 (5 bases). Germline V lookup: CDR1 SSHAT, CDR2 FNYEAQ (reference sequence). This CDR3 comprises 15 residues. The CDR3 protein is CASSFSIQEQETQYF. CDR3 coding DNA: TGTGCTAGCAGCTTCTCTATACAGGAGCAAGAGACCCAGTACTTC.

V and J are TRBV27 and TRBJ1-1; possible D gene TRBD1, 5 bases. Per germline, CDR1 MNHEY and CDR2 SMNVEV (reference sequence). The CDR3 loop spans 12 amino acids. The V and J ends lost 8 bases and 11 bases respectively, with 18 bases between them. The CDR3 loop reads CASLSSGAGAFF. CDR3 sequence (DNA): TGTGCCAGCCTATCGTCTGGGGCAGGGGCTTTCTTT.

The V and J genes are TRBV5-1 and TRBJ1-4, with 7 bases matching TRBD1. The CDR3 sequence is 14 residues long. Germline V gene data show CDR1 as SGHRS and CDR2 as YFSETQ. Trimming at V came to 4 bases and at J to 4 bases, leaving 4 bases not matched to a gene. The CDR3 loop reads CASSGDSFNEKLFF. Here the CDR3 DNA reads TGCGCCAGCAGCGGGGACAGTTTTAATGAAAAACTGTTTTTT. Full variable domain (outside the CDR3, taken from reference TRBV5-1 and TRBJ1-4): KAGVTQTPRYLIKTRGQQVTLSCSPISGHRSVSWYQQTPGQGLQFLFEYFSETQRNKGNFPGRFSGRQFSNSRSEMNVSTLELGDSALYLCASSGDSFNEKLFFGSGTQLSVL.

V is TRBV18 and J is TRBJ1-4; 7 positions match TRBD1. The CDR3 covers 15 residues. The V gene end was trimmed by 3 bases and the J gene end by 8 bases; junction bases not matched to a gene: 9. CDR1 and CDR2 (germline): KGHSH, LQKENI. The CDR3 bases are TGTGCCAGCTCACCTTCCCAGGGGGTCCGCGAAAAACTGTTTTTT. Translated, it gives CASSPSQGVREKLFF.

This rearrangement joins TRBV30 to TRBJ2-5; the D gene is possibly TRBD2 (6 bases). The CDR3 runs to 15 residues. V gave up 2 bases and J gave up 2 bases, with 15 bases separating them. Germline V gene lookup returns CDR1 GTSNPN and CDR2 SVGIG (reference sequence). CDR3 region: CAWSRATGRQETQYF. CDR3 coding DNA: TGTGCCTGGAGTAGGGCTACGGGGAGGCAAGAGACCCAGTACTTC.

The V and J genes are TRBV7-6 and TRBJ2-7; tentatively, D is TRBD2 (5 bases). CDR1 and CDR2 (germline): SGHVS, FNYEAQ. This CDR3 spans 15 amino acids. Trimming cost V 1 base and J 5 bases, with 15 bases left between them. CDR3 DNA: TGTGCCAGCAGCTTAGTAGTGGCCGGGATGCACGAGCAGTACTTC. It specifies CASSLVVAGMHEQYF.

The table lists this clone with a few counts. The chain employs TRBV19 and TRBJ2-7; no definite D call. The V gene lost 3 bases and the J gene lost 2 bases, with 11 bases spanning the gap. Germline CDR1 reads LNHDA; CDR2 reads SQIVND (reference sequence). This CDR3 is built from 14 residues. CDR3 protein: CASSMAAYTYEQYF. CDR3 DNA: TGTGCCAGTAGTATGGCGGCTTACACCTACGAGCAGTACTTC.

The rearrangement joins TRBV9 to TRBJ2-2; 10 nucleotides match TRBD1. The germline CDR1 and CDR2 sequences are SGDLS and YYNGEE. The CDR3 consists of 16 residues. The J segment lost 5 bases and the V segment lost 2 bases, leaving 6 bases of the junction unmatched. This CDR3 reads CASSVFGTGVTGELFF. CDR3 DNA sequence: TGTGCCAGCAGCGTCTTCGGGACAGGGGTGACCGGGGAGCTGTTTTTT.

The chain couples TRBV5-1 to TRBJ2-3, with 8 bases fitting TRBD1. There are 15 residues in the CDR3. Looked up from germline, CDR1 is SGHRS and CDR2 is YFSETQ. The trim removed 2 bases at V and 4 bases at J, leaving 6 bases unmatched. CDR3 in amino acids: CASSFQDRDADTQYF. The CDR3 DNA sequence: TGCGCCAGCAGCTTCCAGGACAGGGATGCAGATACGCAGTATTTT.

This chain uses TRBV7-2 with TRBJ2-3, with D perhaps matching TRBD2 (6 bases). Germline assignment: CDR1 SGHTA and CDR2 FQGNSA. Trimming shortened V by 5 bases and J by 9 bases, and 15 bases separated the two germline ends. The CDR3 runs to 13 residues. The CDR3 spells CASSPHLAITQYF. The CDR3 DNA reads TGTGCCAGCAGCCCCCACCTAGCGATCACGCAGTATTTT.

V is TRBV18 and J is TRBJ2-2, with 8 bases fitting TRBD1. The V gene's germline CDR1 is KGHSH and CDR2 LQKENI. Trimming cost V 2 bases and J 4 bases; bases outside gene matches: 3. The CDR3 loop spans 15 amino acids. CDR3: CASSPGQGSTGELFF. CDR3 coding DNA: TGTGCCAGCTCACCAGGACAGGGATCCACCGGGGAGCTGTTTTTT.

The chain couples TRBV7-9 to TRBJ2-2, with 10 bases aligning to TRBD2. V lost 4 bases and J lost 4; bases outside the gene matches: 9. Germline assignment: CDR1 SEHNR and CDR2 FQNEAQ (reference sequence). The CDR3 runs to 17 residues. This CDR3 reads CASSYGLAGATTGELFF. The CDR3 DNA sequence: TGTGCCAGCAGCTATGGGCTAGCGGGAGCTACCACCGGGGAGCTGTTTTTT.

This clone came up a few times. The chain is built from TRBV28 and TRBJ1-1, with 7 positions matching TRBD1. This CDR3 has 15 amino acids. Germline trimming cut 5 bases from V and 0 bases from J; bases unmatched to any gene: 6. Per germline, CDR1 MDHEN and CDR2 SYDVKM. The CDR3 here is CASSPQDRLNTEAFF. The CDR3 coding sequence is TGTGCCAGCAGTCCCCAGGACAGGCTGAACACTGAAGCTTTCTTT. The whole variable domain, filled in from reference TRBV28 and TRBJ1-1, reads DVKVTQSSRYLVKRTGEKVFLECVQDMDHENMFWYRQDPGLGLRLIYFSYDVKMKEKGDIPEGYSVSREKKERFSLILESASTNQTSMYLCASSPQDRLNTEAFFGQGTRLTVV.

This clone appeared a single time. The V and J genes are TRBV4-1 and TRBJ2-2; no clear D. Trimming stripped 6 bases from V and 6 bases from J, with 14 bases between. Germline CDR1 and CDR2: MGHRA and YSYEKL. The CDR3 is made up of 14 amino acids. The DNA of the CDR3 is TGCGCCAGCAGTGGGCACCCCAAGTCCGGGGAGCTGTTTTTT. It translates to CASSGHPKSGELFF.

The chain recombines TRBV4-2 with TRBJ2-3, with D tentatively TRBD1 (5 bases). The CDR3 totals 13 residues. CDR1 is LGHNA, CDR2 YNFKEQ, per germline. V was clipped by 1 base and J by 6 bases, with 8 bases between them. As DNA, the CDR3 is TGTGCCAGCAGCCAAGGGGGCCCGGATACGCAGTATTTT. Translated, it gives CASSQGGPDTQYF.

J is TRBJ1-2 and V is TRBV14; D perhaps matches TRBD1 (5 bases). CDR3 length: 16 residues. Per the germline V gene, CDR1 is SGHDN and CDR2 is FVKESK. Deletions cut 3 bases from V and 5 bases from J, with 19 bases between. CDR3 nucleotide sequence: TGTGCCAGCAGCCACTCCTCCGGACATATCCAATATGGCTACACCTTC. This encodes CASSHSSGHIQYGYTF.

The chain couples TRBV11-2 to TRBJ2-1, with 13 positions matching TRBD2. V lost 1 base and J lost 4; bases outside the gene matches: 4. The germline V gene has CDR1 SGHAT and CDR2 FQNNGV. The length of the CDR3 is 17 residues. CDR3 sequence reads: CASSLATGLAGYNEQFF. CDR3 DNA: TGTGCCAGCAGCTTAGCCACGGGACTAGCGGGGTACAATGAGCAGTTCTTC.

This chain links TRBV30 with TRBJ1-4; D unclear. Germline CDR1 and CDR2: GTSNPN and SVGIG (reference sequence). With 2 bases removed from V and 0 bases from J, the gap between germline ends came to 10 bases. CDR3 length equals 15 residues. Here the CDR3 DNA reads TGTGCCTGGAGTTTTTTGGGCTCAACTAATGAAAAACTGTTTTTT. The encoded protein is CAWSFLGSTNEKLFF. Complete variable domain (other parts from reference TRBV30 and TRBJ1-4): SQTIHQWPATLVQPVGSPLSLECTVEGTSNPNLYWYRQAAGRGLQLLFYSVGIGQISSEVPQNLSASRPQDRQFILSSKKLLLSDSGFYLCAWSFLGSTNEKLFFGSGTQLSVL.

The chain recombines TRBV6-5 with TRBJ1-3, with 9 bases fitting TRBD1. CDR3 length: 14 amino acids. Losses at the gene ends were 6 bases for V and 3 bases for J; bases not matched to a gene: 3. Germline CDR1 reads MNHEY; CDR2 reads SVGAGI. CDR3 amino acids: CASRLGQGGNTIYF. Here the CDR3 DNA reads TGTGCCAGCAGGCTGGGACAGGGTGGAAACACCATATATTTT.

There are a few counts of this clone. This chain connects TRBV5-6 to TRBJ1-2; no clear D gene. The germline V and J ends were trimmed by 5 bases and 4 bases, with 15 bases remaining between them. The CDR3 runs 14 residues. Germline V gene sequence: CDR1 SGHDT, CDR2 YYEEEE. The CDR3 DNA sequence: TGTGCCAGCAGTAAGATGACAACCTCCTATGGCTACACCTTC. Translating it yields CASSKMTTSYGYTF.

In this sample, this clone turned up once. This rearrangement joins TRBV6-5 to TRBJ2-7; 7 nucleotides agree with TRBD1. There are 15 residues in the CDR3. The trim removed 6 bases at V and 4 bases at J, leaving 12 bases unmatched. Germline V gene lookup returns CDR1 MNHEY and CDR2 SVGAGI. The CDR3 is CASSRQGLGSYEQYF. The CDR3 bases are TGTGCCAGCAGCCGACAGGGTCTGGGGTCGTACGAGCAGTACTTC.